The clone carrying this T cell receptor (beta chain) was seen more than once but under ten times. Antigen specificity is unknown. TCRdb redid the calling of the 5' RACE reads with MiXCR, one entry per CDR3 protein. In the table there are 300,000 to 400,000 distinct CDR3 sequences, roughly an eighth of which are singletons. The record originates from a study of identical twins. Study-level points and caveats: A lower insertion count was a feature of abundant cord blood beta clonotypes, with no such feature in memory repertoires.

The CDR3 extends over 15 amino acids. The germline V and J ends were trimmed by 6 bases and 5 bases, with 17 bases remaining between them. Per the germline V gene, CDR1 is MRHNA and CDR2 is SNTAGT. The same specimen was also included in a second study, on yellow fever vaccine responses in identical twins. That source adds: After vaccination, twins' T cell response reportedly seemed partly convergent, partly personalized.

The specimen was CD8+ T cells sorted from blood. The rearrangement uses TRBV6-4 and TRBJ1-5; D is possibly TRBD1 (5 bases). The sequence came from a woman aged 18 to 35 in good health. CDR3 coding DNA: TGTGCCAGCAGCCAAACGGGGGAAGAGTATCAGCCCCAGCATTTT. It translates to CASSQTGEEYQPQHF.